This T cell receptor beta chain originates from a study of blood T cell repertoires in COVID-19. Methods used by the authors: Estimates of nucleated cell counts were drawn from the amplification of reference gene primers. The table came from immunoSEQ multiplex PCR; TCRdb's copy has only in-frame clones and leaves some out. Clonal size and the V and J genes are those of that table, whereas D and trimming came from the DNA. The sample comprises a few hundred thousand clones, approximately 90% of which are singletons, and just under 6.5% rests with the top ten. Germline V gene sequence: CDR1 SGHVS, CDR2 FNYEAQ. V shed 4 bases and J shed 4 bases, with 16 bases lying between them. The CDR3 is made up of 15 amino acids.

This chain connects TRBV7-6 to TRBJ1-2, with D unclear. Sequenced sample: peripheral blood. This receptor was obtained from a woman aged 50 to 60 with COVID-19, enrolled during active disease. The CDR3 is CASSSWGKGGYGYTF. The CDR3 DNA is TGTGCCAGCAGCTCCTGGGGAAAGGGAGGCTATGGCTACACCTTC.